Shown below are 8 T cell receptor beta chains from a single sample sequenced in a study of Ad26.COV2.S vaccination and SARS-CoV-2 variants. Treatment reported: about 20 received Ad26.COV2.S at low or high dose, single or two shots; five or six received placebo; per-sample allocation not given. At day 63 after the first vaccine or placebo injection, samples were drawn. Sequenced by immunoSEQ multiplex PCR; TCRdb stores in-frame clones only, minus some. Among 320,000 or so clones, about 90% were seen once, and the ten largest hold around 5.5%. The input for sequencing was peripheral blood, taken in a trial of Ad26.COV2.S vaccine versus placebo. These receptors all stem from a person aged 18 to 59 who received the Ad26.COV2.S COVID-19 vaccine or a placebo.

The chain is built from TRBV5-6 and TRBJ2-5; D is unclear. Germline V gene data show CDR1 as SGHDT and CDR2 as YYEEEE. The ends were cut back, 2 bases at V and 5 bases at J, with 7 bases in the middle. The CDR3 has 12 residues. The CDR3, as DNA: TGTGCCAGCAGCTTTGGGCGTGAGACCCAGTACTTC. Translation gives CASSFGRETQYF.

The rearrangement uses TRBV18 and TRBJ1-2; D ambiguous. V gave up 3 bases and J gave up 4 bases, with 6 bases separating them. The CDR3 loop spans 12 amino acids. Germline V gene lookup returns CDR1 KGHSH and CDR2 LQKENI. CDR3 DNA sequence: TGTGCCAGCTCACCGGCCAGCTATGGCTACACCTTC. It specifies CASSPASYGYTF.

The V call is TRBV7-2, the J call TRBJ2-7; 11 positions agree with TRBD2. The CDR3 runs 15 residues. V was pared by 5 bases and J by 7 bases, with 10 bases of the junction left unmatched. Germline V gene data show CDR1 as SGHTA and CDR2 as FQGNSA. The CDR3 DNA reads TGTGCCAGCAGCCCCGGACTAGCGGGTTATAAGGAGCAGTACTTC. It encodes CASSPGLAGYKEQYF.

This clone was found a few times. The rearrangement links TRBV9 to TRBJ2-4; D call uncertain. Per germline, CDR1 SGDLS and CDR2 YYNGEE. The CDR3 loop spans 13 amino acids. V was shortened by 4 bases and J by 8 bases, with 13 bases between the two germline ends. The CDR3 is CASSLPGTDIQYF. In DNA form, the CDR3 reads TGTGCCAGCAGCCTGCCGGGTACGGACATTCAGTACTTC.

This chain joins TRBV6-2 or TRBV6-3 and TRBJ2-2, with TRBD2 identical over 14 bases. Germline V gives CDR1 MNHEY, CDR2 SVGEGT. V was pared by 1 base and J by 4 bases, with 5 bases of the junction left unmatched. The length of the CDR3 is 18 residues. The CDR3 loop is CASSYYGTSGSGTGELFF. The CDR3 coding sequence is TGTGCCAGCAGTTACTACGGGACTAGCGGGAGTGGCACCGGGGAGCTGTTTTTT.

The V and J genes are TRBV11-2 and TRBJ2-1; 8 bases line up with TRBD2. CDR1 is SGHAT, CDR2 FQNNGV, per germline. With V trimmed by 1 base and J by 3 bases, 5 bases remained unmatched. CDR3 length: 16 amino acids. In nucleotides, the CDR3 is TGTGCCAGCAGCTTAGTCGCGGGGGGCTACTACAATGAGCAGTTCTTC. This translates into CASSLVAGGYYNEQFF.

This chain connects TRBV15 to TRBJ1-1; D ambiguous. The CDR3 length is 14 residues. Trimming removed 5 bases at V and 2 bases at J, with 12 bases between. Germline assignment: CDR1 LNHNV and CDR2 YYDKDF (reference sequence). The CDR3 region is CATSPRKVNTEAFF. The CDR3 nucleotides are TGTGCCACCAGCCCGCGGAAGGTCAACACTGAAGCTTTCTTT.

The genes are TRBV21-1 and TRBJ2-1; TRBD2, the table's D call, lacks a check against the DNA. TRBV21-1 is a pseudogene segment. This CDR3 is built from 16 residues. The CDR3 DNA reads TGTGCCACCCAAAGCGGGAGGGCCTATGGGTTGAATGAGCAGTTCTTC. The encoded protein is CATQSGRAYGLNEQFF.